The 20 T cell receptor beta chains presented below share a single source sample, sequenced in a study of beta chain features in type 1 diabetes. Overall study findings and caveats: People with Type 1 diabetes carried modestly yet significantly shorter TCRB CDR3s in all four CD4+ subsets.

These TCRs' antigens remain unknown. As every portion of the isolated RNA was reverse transcribed, the sequencing read expressed TCRB transcripts. The assay was immunoSEQ multiplex PCR, and TCRdb's table has in-frame clones only and misses some. The repertoire includes roughly 160,000 clones, approximately 8.4% of them detected once, and roughly 0.5% sits in the top ten. The sample taken for sequencing was central memory CD4+ T cells from blood. These receptors were obtained from a young man with type 1 diabetes.

The chain joins TRBV30 to TRBJ2-1; TRBD2 matches at 12 bases. V lost 4 bases to trimming and J lost 0 bases; unmatched junction nucleotides: 1. Germline V lookup: CDR1 GTSNPN, CDR2 SVGIG (reference sequence). CDR3 size: 15 residues. Here the CDR3 reads CAWTSGGASYNEQFF. Written as DNA, the CDR3 is TGTGCCTGGACTAGCGGGGGGGCCTCCTACAATGAGCAGTTCTTC.

The V gene is TRBV21-1, the J gene TRBJ2-3; the D call TRBD2 from the table was never checked on the DNA. TRBV21-1 is annotated as a pseudogene. This CDR3 is built from 21 residues. This chain's CDR3 is CASSTHYPGLAGACSTDTQYF. In DNA, the CDR3 is TGTGCCAGCAGCACGCACTACCCGGGACTAGCGGGAGCCTGTAGCACAGATACGCAGTATTTT.

The sample holds a few counts of this clone. V usage is TRBV28 and J usage is TRBJ2-2; D gene unclear. Trimming took off 4 bases at V and 5 bases at J, with 11 bases between the two ends. The CDR3 runs 14 residues. Germline V lookup: CDR1 MDHEN, CDR2 SYDVKM. CDR3 protein: CASSSPSGTGELFF. CDR3 coding DNA: TGTGCCAGCAGTTCCCCTTCCGGGACCGGGGAGCTGTTTTTT.

This clone was detected only a few times. This specimen includes other DNA sequences encoding the same CDR3. The chain combines TRBV11-2 with TRBJ1-4, with D perhaps matching TRBD1 (5 bases). Deletions cut 1 base from V and 7 bases from J, with 10 bases between. In germline, CDR1 is SGHAT, CDR2 FQNNGV. The CDR3 covers 14 residues. The CDR3 DNA reads TGTGCCAGCAGCTTAGGGCAGGGAAGTGAAAAACTGTTTTTT. It codes for CASSLGQGSEKLFF.

The CDR3 reads CSVAARETQYF. The CDR3 DNA sequence: TGCAGCGTTGCTGCCAGAGAGACCCAGTACTTC. This chain uses TRBV29-1 with TRBJ2-5, with D hard to call. Germline V gene lookup returns CDR1 SQVTM and CDR2 ANQGSEA. The ends were cut back, 4 bases at V and 4 bases at J, with 7 bases in the middle. This CDR3 region has 11 residues.

This clone was seen a few times. This specimen includes other DNA sequences encoding the same CDR3. The chain recombines TRBV6-1 with TRBJ2-1; D not certain. V gave up 6 bases and J gave up 4 bases, with 4 bases separating them. CDR1 is MNHNS and CDR2 is SASEGT in the germline V gene. This CDR3 contains 11 residues. CDR3 DNA: TGTGCCAGCAGCCTGTACAATGAGCAGTTCTTC. Its protein is CASSLYNEQFF.

This clone was detected a few times. V gene TRBV5-4 combines with J gene TRBJ2-5; D may be TRBD1 (5 bases). This CDR3 is 15 amino acids long. V dropped 0 bases and J dropped 5 bases, with 14 bases sitting between them. CDR1 is SGHNT and CDR2 is YYREEE in the germline V gene (reference sequence). The chain's CDR3 is CASSLAESAGETQYF. The CDR3 nucleotides read TGTGCCAGCAGCTTGGCCGAGTCAGCAGGGGAGACCCAGTACTTC. The complete variable domain, with remaining parts taken from reference TRBV5-4 and TRBJ2-5, reads ETGVTQSPTHLIKTRGQQVTLRCSSQSGHNTVSWYQQALGQGPQFIFQYYREEENGRGNFPPRFSGLQFPNYSSELNVNALELDDSALYLCASSLAESAGETQYFGPGTRLLVL.

This clone was seen repeatedly, ten times or more. The chain links TRBV14 to TRBJ1-2; D not certain. Germline V lookup: CDR1 SGHDN, CDR2 FVKESK. Trimming removed 2 bases from V and 4 bases from J, with 5 bases in between. This CDR3 is built from 12 residues. This CDR3 reads CASSQSSYGYTF. The CDR3 nucleotides are TGTGCCAGCAGCCAAAGCTCCTATGGCTACACCTTC.

The V and J genes are TRBV11-1 and TRBJ1-2, with 7 nucleotides matching TRBD1. V was clipped by 4 bases and J by 7 bases; unmatched bases: 12. The germline gives CDR1 SGHAT, CDR2 FQDESV (reference sequence). This CDR3 comprises 15 residues. The CDR3 sequence is CASSSSQTGRLGYTF. The CDR3 DNA reads TGTGCCAGCAGCTCCTCCCAGACAGGGCGGCTTGGCTACACCTTC.

The chain is built from TRBV5-1 and TRBJ2-5; 11 bases line up with TRBD2. Germline loops: CDR1 SGHRS, CDR2 YFSETQ. CDR3 length: 17 amino acids. The V gene end was trimmed by 0 bases and the J gene end by 1 base; junction bases not matched to a gene: 5. Written as DNA, the CDR3 is TGCGCCAGCAGCTTGGGCCCTAGCGGGGGGATCCAAGAGACCCAGTACTTC. It is translated as CASSLGPSGGIQETQYF.

This clone was picked up a small number of times. The DNA for the CDR3 is TGTGCCAGCAGCGTAGGGCAGGGGAACACTGAAGCTTTCTTT. Its protein is CASSVGQGNTEAFF. This chain links TRBV9 with TRBJ1-1; tentative D call: TRBD1 (5 bases). The V end was cut by 0 bases, the J end by 1 base, with 7 bases between. Germline loops: CDR1 SGDLS, CDR2 YYNGEE. The CDR3 is 14 residues long.

The V and J genes are TRBV28 and TRBJ2-1; no firm D call. Trimming took off 8 bases at V and 6 bases at J, with 11 bases between the two ends. The germline gives CDR1 MDHEN, CDR2 SYDVKM. The CDR3 runs 12 residues. This CDR3 reads CASRSRFNEQFF. The CDR3 region has the DNA TGTGCCAGCCGATCTAGATTCAATGAGCAGTTCTTC.

This clone was found a few times. The chain couples TRBV5-4 to TRBJ2-5; perhaps TRBD1 as D (6 bases). This CDR3 has 16 residues. The V and J ends lost 4 bases and 4 bases respectively, with 20 bases between them. Per the germline V gene, CDR1 is SGHNT and CDR2 is YYREEE (reference sequence). In DNA, the CDR3 is TGTGCCAGCAGCCCCTCAAGACAGGCCAACGGAGAGACCCAGTACTTC. Its translation is CASSPSRQANGETQYF.

The V call is TRBV5-5, the J call TRBJ2-5; 12 bases line up with TRBD2. The ends lost 3 bases at V and 4 bases at J; junction bases unmatched: 4. This CDR3 is built from 15 residues. Germline V gives CDR1 SGHKS, CDR2 YYEKEE (reference sequence). As DNA, the CDR3 is TGTGCCAGCAGCTCACTAGCGGGAGGATCAGAGACCCAGTACTTC. As protein: CASSSLAGGSETQYF.

The rearrangement links TRBV6-1 to TRBJ2-5; D unresolved. Per germline, CDR1 MNHNS and CDR2 SASEGT. V was trimmed by 3 bases and J by 7 bases, leaving 9 bases between them. The CDR3 is 12 residues long. The CDR3 DNA is TGTGCCAGCAGTGACGATCCCGGGACCCAGTACTTC. Translation: CASSDDPGTQYF.

This clone was counted between two and nine times. The V gene is TRBV5-4, the J gene TRBJ2-5, with a weak D call TRBD2 (6 bases). In germline, CDR1 is SGHNT, CDR2 YYREEE (reference sequence). V was pared by 2 bases and J by 1 base, with 9 bases between. The CDR3 length is 14 residues. The CDR3 DNA follows: TGTGCCAGCAGCTTAAAACTAGCCCAAGAGACCCAGTACTTC. It translates to CASSLKLAQETQYF.

This clone appeared a few times. This chain uses TRBV7-9 with TRBJ2-1; 8 positions agree with TRBD1. Germline assignment: CDR1 SEHNR and CDR2 FQNEAQ (reference sequence). Unmatched junction bases numbered 7, after V lost 3 bases and J lost 3 bases. CDR3 length equals 16 residues. DNA of the CDR3: TGTGCCAGCAGCTTGGCAGGGGGCGCGAACTACAATGAGCAGTTCTTC. Protein sequence: CASSLAGGANYNEQFF.

This clone has just a few counts. The chain employs TRBV5-4 and TRBJ2-3; 9 bases line up with TRBD1. The CDR3 runs 14 residues. Germline CDR1 is SGHNT and CDR2 is YYREEE (reference sequence). V lost 5 bases, J lost 3 bases, and 4 bases stayed unmatched. CDR3: CASRRQGGTDTQYF. The CDR3 nucleotides read TGTGCCAGCAGGAGACAGGGGGGTACAGATACGCAGTATTTT.

The chain couples TRBV2 to TRBJ2-7; D is possibly TRBD1 (8 bases). With 8 bases removed from V and 2 bases from J, the gap between germline ends came to 16 bases. The CDR3 covers 14 residues. Germline V gene lookup returns CDR1 SNHLY and CDR2 FYNNEI. The CDR3 DNA sequence: TGTGCCAGCCTCTACACAGGGGGGGCCTACGAGCAGTACTTC. It specifies CASLYTGGAYEQYF.

This clone was seen more than once but under ten times. V usage is TRBV6-5 and J usage is TRBJ1-2; the D gene is possibly TRBD1 (5 bases). V shed 11 bases and J shed 2 bases, with 9 bases lying between them. The CDR3 covers 11 residues. CDR1 and CDR2 from the germline V gene are MNHEY and SVGAGI. CDR3 DNA sequence: TGTGCCTCAGGGAACAACTATGGCTACACCTTC. It encodes CASGNNYGYTF.